This TCR beta chain was profiled in a study of response to subunit inactivated influenza vaccine (dated by TCRdb to the late 2010s). With respect to the entire study: Deep quantitative T cell receptor repertoire profiling was used in the study to track responses to a trivalent subunit inactivated influenza vaccine.

CDR1 and CDR2 are read off the germline V gene as MNHEY and SVGEGT. V is clipped by 2 bases and J by 0 bases, and the sequence between their germline boundaries is 22 bases long. The CDR3 contains 20 residues, cysteine and phenylalanine counted. Only the CDR3 DNA is retained, 60 bases long and in frame from the first base. Library construction relied on RT-PCR. The listed sequencing device is Illumina HiSeq 2500. The raw public data were reprocessed by TCRdb itself: fastp quality trimming at Q25, MiXCR clonotype calling, in-frame beta chains only. Entries are consolidated by CDR3 protein sequence, retaining the most common genes and DNA. This sample gives more than 600,000 distinct CDR3 sequences in total; less than 20% of them show up just once. Approximately 10% of the sample lies in the top ten. Overall study results and their limits: It was suggested by the authors that each seasonal influenza vaccination may recruit only a limited number of new T cells.

This clonotype was detected a few times. Its cognate antigen has yet to be identified. No quality values exist for individual bases; no much larger clone is one base distant. The chain employs TRBV6-2 or TRBV6-3 and TRBJ2-2; a confident D gene designation cannot be given. The sample consisted of PBMCs from blood, taken 5 to 6 days after vaccination. This clonotype originated in a man aged 50-60 years who received an inactivated influenza vaccine. Donor details come from another sample of the same person, matched by shared clones. The CDR3 in this case is CASSYQPLAGKHPNTGELFF. The nucleotide sequence is given as TGTGCCAGCAGTTACCAACCACTGGCAGGAAAGCACCCGAACACCGGGGAGCTGTTTTTT.